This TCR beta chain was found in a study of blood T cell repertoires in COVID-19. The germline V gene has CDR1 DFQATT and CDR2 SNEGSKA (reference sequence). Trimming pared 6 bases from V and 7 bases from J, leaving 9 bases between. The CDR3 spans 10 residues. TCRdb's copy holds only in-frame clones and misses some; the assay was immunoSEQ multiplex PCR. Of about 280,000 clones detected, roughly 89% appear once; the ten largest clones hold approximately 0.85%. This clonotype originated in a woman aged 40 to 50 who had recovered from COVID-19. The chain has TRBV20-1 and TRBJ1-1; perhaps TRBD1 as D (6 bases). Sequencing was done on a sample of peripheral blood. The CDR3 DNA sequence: TGCAGTGCCAGGACAGATGAAGCTTTCTTT. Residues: CSARTDEAFF.